This entry features one T cell receptor beta chain sequence. This record comes from a study of blood T cell repertoires in COVID-19. Overall study context: The origin of the acute and convalescent COVID-19 samples was the United States, Italy and Spain.

Clones were sequenced by immunoSEQ multiplex PCR, and TCRdb holds only the in-frame ones, with some missing. The table records about 170,000 clones, more than 70% of them present only once. Germline values: CDR1 MDHEN, CDR2 SYDVKM. CDR3 length: 13 residues. V dropped 2 bases and J dropped 4 bases, with 9 bases sitting between them. The chain is built from TRBV28 and TRBJ2-7, with D maybe TRBD2 (5 bases). The TCR originated in a man aged 45-65 years who had recovered from COVID-19. The sequenced sample was peripheral blood. The CDR3, as DNA: TGTGCCAGCAGTTTAGGAGGAGGTTACGAGCAGTACTTC. It translates to CASSLGGGYEQYF. Variable domain in full (rest from reference TRBV28 and TRBJ2-7): DVKVTQSSRYLVKRTGEKVFLECVQDMDHENMFWYRQDPGLGLRLIYFSYDVKMKEKGDIPEGYSVSREKKERFSLILESASTNQTSMYLCASSLGGGYEQYFGPGTRLTVT.